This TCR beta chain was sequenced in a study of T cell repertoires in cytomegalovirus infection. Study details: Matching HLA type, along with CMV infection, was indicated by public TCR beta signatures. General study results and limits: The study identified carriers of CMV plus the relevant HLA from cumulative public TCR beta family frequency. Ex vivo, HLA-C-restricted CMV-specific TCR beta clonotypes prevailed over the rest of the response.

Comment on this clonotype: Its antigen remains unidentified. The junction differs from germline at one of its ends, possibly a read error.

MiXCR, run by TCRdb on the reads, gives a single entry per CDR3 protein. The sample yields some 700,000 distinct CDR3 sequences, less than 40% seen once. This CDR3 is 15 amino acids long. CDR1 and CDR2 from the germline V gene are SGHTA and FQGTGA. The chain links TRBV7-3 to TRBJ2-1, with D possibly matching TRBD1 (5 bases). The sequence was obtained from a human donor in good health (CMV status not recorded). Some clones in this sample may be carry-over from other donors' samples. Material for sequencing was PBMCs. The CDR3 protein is CASFLVGKMDNEQFF. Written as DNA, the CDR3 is TGTGCCAGCTTCTTAGTGGGGAAGATGGACAATGAGCAGTTTTTC.